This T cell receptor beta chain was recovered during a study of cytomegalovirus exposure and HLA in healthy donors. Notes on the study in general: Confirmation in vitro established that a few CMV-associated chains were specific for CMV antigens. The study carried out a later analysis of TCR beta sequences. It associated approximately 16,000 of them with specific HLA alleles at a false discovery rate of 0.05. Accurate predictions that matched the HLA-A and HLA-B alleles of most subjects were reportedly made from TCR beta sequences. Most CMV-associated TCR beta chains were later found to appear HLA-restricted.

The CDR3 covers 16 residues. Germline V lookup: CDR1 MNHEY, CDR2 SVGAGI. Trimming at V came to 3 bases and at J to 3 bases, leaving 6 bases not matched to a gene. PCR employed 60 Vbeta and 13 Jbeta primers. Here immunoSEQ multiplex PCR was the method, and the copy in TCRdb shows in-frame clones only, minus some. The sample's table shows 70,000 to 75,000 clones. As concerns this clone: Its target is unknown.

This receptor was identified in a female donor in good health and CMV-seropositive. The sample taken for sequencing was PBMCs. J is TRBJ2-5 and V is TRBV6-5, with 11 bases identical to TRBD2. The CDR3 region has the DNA TGTGCCAGCAGTTATTTTCTAGCGGGGGGCGAAGAGACCCAGTACTTC. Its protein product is CASSYFLAGGEETQYF.